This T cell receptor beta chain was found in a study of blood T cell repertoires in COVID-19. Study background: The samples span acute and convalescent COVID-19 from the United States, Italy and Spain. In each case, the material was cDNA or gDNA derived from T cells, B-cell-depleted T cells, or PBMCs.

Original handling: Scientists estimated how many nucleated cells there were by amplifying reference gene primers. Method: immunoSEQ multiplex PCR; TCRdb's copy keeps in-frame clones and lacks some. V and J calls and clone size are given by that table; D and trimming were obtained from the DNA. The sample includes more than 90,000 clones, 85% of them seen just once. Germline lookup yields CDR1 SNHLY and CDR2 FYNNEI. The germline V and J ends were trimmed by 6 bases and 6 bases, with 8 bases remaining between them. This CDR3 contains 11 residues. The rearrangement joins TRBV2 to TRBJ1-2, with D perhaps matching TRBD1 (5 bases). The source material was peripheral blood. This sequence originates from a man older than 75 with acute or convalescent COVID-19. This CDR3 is CASSPRDGYTF. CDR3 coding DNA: TGTGCCAGCAGCCCCAGGGATGGCTACACCTTC.